A single sample gave rise to the 12 T cell receptor beta chains below, sequenced in a study of shared clonotypes between healthy human individuals. This table comes from immunoSEQ multiplex PCR, and its TCRdb copy is limited to in-frame clones, with some not included. Of about 2,500,000 clones in the sample, approximately 92% are singletons; the top ten hold roughly 0.13%. Source material: naive CD4+ T cells sorted from blood. Subset given: CD45RA+ positively selected. All receptors come from a man aged 18-30 years in good health.

The V and J genes are TRBV2 and TRBJ2-5, with D uncertain. This CDR3 has 11 residues. From germline, CDR1 is SNHLY and CDR2 FYNNEI. The V gene lost 7 bases and the J gene lost 2 bases, with 5 bases spanning the gap. This CDR3 is CASKRQETQYF. The CDR3 DNA follows: TGTGCCAGCAAACGGCAAGAGACCCAGTACTTC.

V usage is TRBV6-5 and J usage is TRBJ2-7; the match to TRBD1 covers 10 bases. CDR1 and CDR2 from the germline V gene are MNHEY and SVGAGI. V shed 4 bases, J shed 3 bases, and the junction held 9 bases outside the gene matches. CDR3 length equals 16 residues. CDR3 sequence: CASSLSLGQGLYEQYF. CDR3 DNA: TGTGCCAGCAGTTTATCCCTGGGACAGGGGCTCTACGAGCAGTACTTC.

A remark on this clone: Other DNA sequences in this sample translate to the same CDR3. V usage is TRBV30 and J usage is TRBJ1-5, with D possibly matching TRBD1 (5 bases). Looked up from germline, CDR1 is GTSNPN and CDR2 is SVGIG (reference sequence). V was cut by 3 bases and J by 0 bases, with 9 bases left in between. This CDR3 has 14 amino acids. CDR3 sequence: CAWSGDSSNQPQHF. CDR3 sequence (DNA): TGTGCCTGGAGCGGTGACAGTAGCAATCAGCCCCAGCATTTT.

The J gene is TRBJ2-4, the V gene TRBV6-6; weak D call: TRBD2 (5 bases). V lost 1 base and J lost 3, with 7 bases in between. This CDR3 region has 14 residues. The germline gives CDR1 MNHNY, CDR2 SVGAGI (reference sequence). The CDR3 reads CASSYLDFKNIQYF. The DNA of the CDR3 is TGTGCCAGCAGTTACTTGGACTTCAAAAACATTCAGTACTTC.

This clone was recorded only once. This chain links TRBV6-1 with TRBJ1-2; possibly TRBD1 for D (5 bases). Trimming pared 6 bases from V and 6 bases from J, leaving 14 bases between. The germline V gene has CDR1 MNHNS and CDR2 SASEGT. This CDR3 region has 13 residues. This chain's CDR3 is CASRVGTQDGYTF. The CDR3 DNA reads as TGTGCCAGCAGGGTAGGGACTCAAGATGGCTACACCTTC.

The chain uses TRBV11-2 and TRBJ1-1; no clear D. Trimming cost V 2 bases and J 11 bases, with 18 bases left between them. Germline V gives CDR1 SGHAT, CDR2 FQNNGV. The CDR3 loop spans 14 amino acids. The CDR3, as DNA: TGTGCCAGCAGCTTATTGTTATTCGGTACAAGGGCTTTCTTT. As protein: CASSLLLFGTRAFF.

The chain joins TRBV4-1 to TRBJ1-2; D uncertain. Germline V gene data show CDR1 as MGHRA and CDR2 as YSYEKL. The CDR3 length is 14 residues. Deletions cut 0 bases from V and 6 bases from J, with 11 bases between. Written as DNA, the CDR3 is TGCGCCAGCAGCCAAGATCCAGACTACGATGGCTACACCTTC. Protein product: CASSQDPDYDGYTF.

The chain uses TRBV9 and TRBJ2-3, with TRBD2 as a possible D gene (6 bases). V was cut by 4 bases and J by 2 bases, with 17 bases left in between. Germline values: CDR1 SGDLS, CDR2 YYNGEE. The CDR3 runs 16 residues. The CDR3 protein is CASSSTVAGPTDTQYF. The CDR3 nucleotides are TGTGCCAGCAGCTCCACCGTTGCGGGGCCCACAGATACGCAGTATTTT.

The genes are TRBV2 and TRBJ1-2, with D hard to call. Deletions cut 4 bases from V and 5 bases from J, with 8 bases between. The length of the CDR3 is 12 residues. Per germline, CDR1 SNHLY and CDR2 FYNNEI. The CDR3 DNA reads TGTGCCAGCAGTGTGGTGGTATATGGCTACACCTTC. Amino acid sequence: CASSVVVYGYTF. The whole variable domain, remainder taken from reference TRBV2 and TRBJ1-2, is EPEVTQTPSHQVTQMGQEVILRCVPISNHLYFYWYRQILGQKVEFLVSFYNNEISEKSEIFDDQFSVERPDGSNFTLKIRSTKLEDSAMYFCASSVVVYGYTFGSGTRLTVV.

On this clone: One junction end does not reproduce the germline sequence, and a read error may be involved. This chain connects TRBV5-1 to TRBJ2-7; D is ambiguous. Germline V CDR1 and CDR2: SGHRS, YFSETQ. This CDR3 spans 15 amino acids. CDR3 nucleotides: TGCGCCAGCGGCTTGGTTCGGCAAGCTGGGGACGAGCAGTACTTC. This translates into CASGLVRQAGDEQYF.

About this clone: A junction boundary mismatches the germline segment, possibly from a read error. This chain connects TRBV7-7 to TRBJ2-7, with D perhaps TRBD1 or TRBD2 (5 bases each). The germline V gene has CDR1 SSHAT and CDR2 FNYEAQ (reference sequence). The CDR3 is 14 residues long. The CDR3 sequence: CASSPGTGSYEQYF. DNA for the CDR3: TGTGCTAGCAGCCCTGGGACGGGGTCCTACGAGCAGTACTTC. The full variable domain, completed using reference TRBV7-7 and TRBJ2-7, is GAGVSQSPRYKVTKRGQDVTLRCDPISSHATLYWYQQALGQGPEFLTYFNYEAQPDKSGLPSDRFSAERPEGSISTLTIQRTEQRDSAMYRCASSPGTGSYEQYFGPGTRLTVT.

This rearrangement joins TRBV6-1 to TRBJ2-7, with D possibly being TRBD1 or TRBD2 (5 bases each). This CDR3 is built from 14 residues. Germline values: CDR1 MNHNS, CDR2 SASEGT. V was shortened by 5 bases and J by 3 bases, with 14 bases between the two germline ends. DNA of the CDR3: TGTGCCAGCAGTAGAGGGGTCGAGGGCTACGAGCAGTACTTC. It encodes CASSRGVEGYEQYF.